This TCR beta chain was captured in a study of post-analysis software for immune sequencing data. Whole-study context: Included among the disease courses, which were recorded for the cohort, were relapsing-remitting, secondary progressive and progressive-relapsing multiple sclerosis.

As regards this clonotype: The antigen is not known.

The CDR3 has 17 residues. V was pared by 4 bases and J by 3 bases, with 21 bases between. The study, taken as a whole, reports: About 5 TRBV segments occurring more often in patients than controls included TRBV5-6, TRBV5-1 and TRBV20-1. Pronounced co-clustering by F measure was evident among identically batched samples. Significantly lower normalized Chao1 diversity was found in patients with multiple sclerosis relative to controls.

Each TCR beta cDNA library carried unique molecular identifiers. From the PCR reads, TCRdb called clonotypes with MiXCR, one entry per CDR3 protein. The sample includes 450,000 or so distinct CDR3 sequences, around 40% of them seen just once. The sample taken for sequencing was blood. The receptor's source is a girl aged 10 to 17 with multiple sclerosis. The rearrangement joins TRBV12-3 or TRBV12-4 to TRBJ1-2; D is perhaps TRBD1 (5 bases). The CDR3 coding sequence is TGTGCCAGCAGTTCGCTGGGGTATTTGGGGGAGGACTATGGCTACACCTTC. Translating gives CASSSLGYLGEDYGYTF.